The 13 T cell receptor beta chains reported below all come from one sample, sequenced in a study of T cell repertoires in cytomegalovirus infection. Each CDR3 protein gets one entry after TCRdb re-called the reads with MiXCR. Of over 450,000 distinct CDR3 sequences in the sample, 10% to 12% were seen once. The sequenced sample consisted of PBMCs. The receptors were gathered from a human donor in good health (CMV status not recorded). Some clones in this sample may be carry-over from other donors' samples.

This clonotype was picked up many times. This rearrangement joins TRBV7-3 to TRBJ2-5; 10 bases are shared with TRBD1. CDR3 length equals 16 residues. Germline CDR1 is SGHTA and CDR2 is FQGTGA. With V trimmed by 4 bases and J by 4 bases, 9 bases remained unmatched. The CDR3 coding sequence is TGTGCCAGCAGCTCCACCGGGACAGGGGTAGGAGAGACCCAGTACTTC. Translation: CASSSTGTGVGETQYF.

V usage is TRBV30 and J usage is TRBJ1-6; D is uncertain. The germline gives CDR1 GTSNPN, CDR2 SVGIG (reference sequence). Trimming shortened V by 1 base and J by 3 bases, and 10 bases separated the two germline ends. The CDR3 contains 15 residues. The CDR3 reads CAWSGRTGYNSPLHF. CDR3 DNA sequence: TGTGCCTGGAGTGGAAGGACCGGCTATAATTCACCCCTCCACTTT.

This clonotype was seen repeatedly, ten times or more. The chain recombines TRBV7-2 with TRBJ2-4; D is undetermined. This CDR3 spans 14 amino acids. Germline V gene lookup returns CDR1 SGHTA and CDR2 FQGNSA. Deletions cut 5 bases from V and 0 bases from J, with 8 bases between. This chain's CDR3 is CASSKLVAKNIQYF. The CDR3 nucleotides are TGTGCCAGCAGCAAGTTGGTAGCCAAAAACATTCAGTACTTC. Supplemented by reference TRBV7-2 and TRBJ2-4, the full variable domain reads GAGVSQSPSNKVTEKGKDVELRCDPISGHTALYWYRQSLGQGLEFLIYFQGNSAPDKSGLPSDRFSAERTGGSVSTLTIQRTQQEDSAVYLCASSKLVAKNIQYFGAGTRLSVL.

This clonotype was picked up many times. For the CDR3, the DNA is TGTGCCAGCAGCTTAGATCCCAGGAACACTGAAGCTTTCTTT. Its translation: CASSLDPRNTEAFF. V and J are TRBV11-2 and TRBJ1-1; D gene uncertain. Trimming stripped 0 bases from V and 1 base from J, with 6 bases between. Per the germline V gene, CDR1 is SGHAT and CDR2 is FQNNGV. The CDR3 length is 14 residues.

This clonotype was recorded many times. The V and J genes are TRBV7-2 and TRBJ2-1; 8 bases line up with TRBD2. V lost 2 bases to trimming and J lost 4 bases; unmatched junction nucleotides: 4. Germline CDR1 SGHTA, CDR2 FQGNSA. CDR3 size: 15 residues. DNA of the CDR3: TGTGCCAGCAGCTTATCGGGACTAGTTTACAATGAGCAGTTCTTC. Its protein product is CASSLSGLVYNEQFF.

In its sample, this clonotype was seen many times. The V and J genes are TRBV5-1 and TRBJ2-2, with D unclear. V was clipped by 0 bases and J by 6 bases, with 12 bases between them. The CDR3 covers 15 residues. Germline V gene data show CDR1 as SGHRS and CDR2 as YFSETQ. The CDR3 DNA sequence: TGCGCCAGCAGCTTGGGTGGCGGTTTTGCCGGGGAGCTGTTTTTT. This translates into CASSLGGGFAGELFF.

This clonotype was observed a few times. The chain carries TRBV20-1 and TRBJ1-5; 7 bases agree with TRBD1. Germline loops: CDR1 DFQATT, CDR2 SNEGSKA (reference sequence). This CDR3 region has 13 residues. After removal of 4 bases from V and 7 bases from J, the junction contained 7 bases not matched to a gene. Written as DNA, the CDR3 is TGCAGTGCTAATCGGGACAGAAACCAGCCCCAGCATTTT. Protein product: CSANRDRNQPQHF.

The CDR3 nucleotides are TGTGCCAGCAGCCAATTCCCGACAGGGGGGATTCCCCACTACGAGCAGTACTTC. Protein sequence: CASSQFPTGGIPHYEQYF. V and J are TRBV3-1 and TRBJ2-7, with TRBD1 matching over 9 bases. The germline CDR1 and CDR2 sequences are LGHDT and YNNKEL (reference sequence). V was pared by 2 bases and J by 3 bases, with 14 bases of the junction left unmatched. The CDR3 length is 18 residues.

This clonotype was counted many times. This chain connects TRBV7-3 to TRBJ2-1, with 14 bases aligning to TRBD2. J gave up 9 bases and V 6 bases, and 10 bases lay outside the gene matches. CDR3 length equals 16 residues. Looked up from germline, CDR1 is SGHTA and CDR2 is FQGTGA. This CDR3 reads CASRFPGTSGSGEQFF. CDR3 in DNA: TGTGCCAGCAGATTCCCCGGGACTAGCGGGAGTGGTGAGCAGTTCTTC.

Here the CDR3 DNA reads TGTGCCAGCAGCCAAGGGGACAGGGATACTCAGCCCCAGCATTTT. It yields the protein CASSQGDRDTQPQHF. This chain links TRBV3-1 with TRBJ1-5; 9 bases line up with TRBD1. Germline trimming cut 1 base from V and 6 bases from J; bases unmatched to any gene: 4. The V gene's germline CDR1 is LGHDT and CDR2 YNNKEL (reference sequence). CDR3 size: 15 residues.

The genes are TRBV2 and TRBJ2-3, with D possibly matching TRBD1 (5 bases). Germline V gene sequence: CDR1 SNHLY, CDR2 FYNNEI. Trimming stripped 7 bases from V and 4 bases from J, with 18 bases between. The CDR3 loop spans 15 amino acids. The CDR3 spells CASNPTGSVADTQYF. CDR3 DNA: TGTGCCAGCAACCCCACAGGATCAGTGGCAGATACGCAGTATTTT.

This clonotype was counted many times. This chain joins TRBV11-1 and TRBJ1-1, with TRBD1 identical over 12 bases. After removal of 5 bases from V and 0 bases from J, the junction contained 4 bases not matched to a gene. CDR1 is SGHAT and CDR2 is FQDESV in the germline V gene (reference sequence). The CDR3 covers 16 residues. The CDR3 sequence: CASSPGTGGLNTEAFF. DNA for the CDR3: TGTGCCAGCAGCCCTGGGACAGGGGGCTTGAACACTGAAGCTTTCTTT.

This clonotype occurred once. The chain has TRBV29-1 and TRBJ2-2; 8 bases line up with TRBD2. This CDR3 region has 13 residues. Germline-derived CDR1 and CDR2 are SQVTM and ANQGSEA. V dropped 1 base and J dropped 7; count of bases not matched to a gene: 2. CDR3: CSVEVLAGGELFF. For the CDR3, the DNA is TGCAGCGTTGAAGTTCTAGCGGGCGGGGAGCTGTTTTTT.